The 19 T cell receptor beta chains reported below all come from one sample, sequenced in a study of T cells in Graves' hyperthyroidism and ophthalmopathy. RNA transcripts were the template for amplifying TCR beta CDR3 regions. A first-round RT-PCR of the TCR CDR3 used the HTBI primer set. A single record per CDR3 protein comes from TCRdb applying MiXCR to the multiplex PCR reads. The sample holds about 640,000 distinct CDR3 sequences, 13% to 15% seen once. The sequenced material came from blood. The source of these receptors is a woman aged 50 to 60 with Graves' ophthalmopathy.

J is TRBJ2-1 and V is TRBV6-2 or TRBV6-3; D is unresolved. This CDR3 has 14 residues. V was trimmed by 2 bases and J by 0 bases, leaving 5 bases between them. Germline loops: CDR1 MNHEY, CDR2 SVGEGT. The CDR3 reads CASSYRSSYNEQFF. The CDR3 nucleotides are TGTGCCAGCAGTTACCGAAGCTCCTACAATGAGCAGTTCTTC.

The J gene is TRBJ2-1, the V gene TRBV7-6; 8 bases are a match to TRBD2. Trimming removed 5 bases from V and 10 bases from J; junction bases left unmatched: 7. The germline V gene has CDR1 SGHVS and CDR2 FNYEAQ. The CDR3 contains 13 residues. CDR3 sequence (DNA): TGTGCCAGCAGCCACGGGGGGGGGCGGGAGCAGTTCTTC. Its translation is CASSHGGGREQFF. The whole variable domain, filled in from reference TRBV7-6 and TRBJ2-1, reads GAGVSQSPRYKVTKRGQDVALRCDPISGHVSLYWYRQALGQGPEFLTYFNYEAQQDKSGLPNDRFSAERPEGSISTLTIQRTEQRDSAMYRCASSHGGGREQFFGPGTRLTVL.

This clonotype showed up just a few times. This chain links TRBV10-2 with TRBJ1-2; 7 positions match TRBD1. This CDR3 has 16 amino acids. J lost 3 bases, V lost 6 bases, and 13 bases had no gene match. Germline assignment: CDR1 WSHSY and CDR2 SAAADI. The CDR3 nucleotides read TGCGCCAGCAGCGTTTCCGGACAGGAGGAGTACTATGGCTACACCTTC. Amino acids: CASSVSGQEEYYGYTF.

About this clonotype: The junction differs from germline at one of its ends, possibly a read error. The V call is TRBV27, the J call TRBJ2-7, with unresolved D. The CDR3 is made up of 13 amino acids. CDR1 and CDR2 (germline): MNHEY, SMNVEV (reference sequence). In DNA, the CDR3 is TGTGCCGGCAGTGAGGTTAATGTGAGGGAGCAGTACTTC. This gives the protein CAGSEVNVREQYF.

CDR3 in amino acids: CSGGAAGGGDTQYF. The DNA of the CDR3 is TGCAGTGGGGGTGCTGCGGGAGGGGGAGATACGCAGTATTTT. The chain carries TRBV20-1 and TRBJ2-3; 9 nucleotides agree with TRBD2. CDR1 is DFQATT, CDR2 SNEGSKA, per germline (reference sequence). Losses at the gene ends were 7 bases for V and 5 bases for J; bases not matched to a gene: 10. The CDR3 totals 14 residues.

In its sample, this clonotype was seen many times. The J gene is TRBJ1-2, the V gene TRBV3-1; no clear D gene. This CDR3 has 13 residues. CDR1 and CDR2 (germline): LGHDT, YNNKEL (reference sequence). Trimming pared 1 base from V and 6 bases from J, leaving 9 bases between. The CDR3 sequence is CASSQGSTNGYTF. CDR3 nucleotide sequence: TGTGCCAGCAGCCAAGGCTCAACAAATGGCTACACCTTC.

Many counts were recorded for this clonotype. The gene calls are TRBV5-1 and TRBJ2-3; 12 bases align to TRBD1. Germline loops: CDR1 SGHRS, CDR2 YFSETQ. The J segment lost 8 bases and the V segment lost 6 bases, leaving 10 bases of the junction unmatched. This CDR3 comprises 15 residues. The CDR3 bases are TGCGCCAGCACCAGGGACAGGGGGCTTTCTAGTACGCAGTATTTT. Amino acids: CASTRDRGLSSTQYF. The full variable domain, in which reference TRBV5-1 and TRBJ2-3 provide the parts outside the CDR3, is KAGVTQTPRYLIKTRGQQVTLSCSPISGHRSVSWYQQTPGQGLQFLFEYFSETQRNKGNFPGRFSGRQFSNSRSEMNVSTLELGDSALYLCASTRDRGLSSTQYFGPGTRLTVL.

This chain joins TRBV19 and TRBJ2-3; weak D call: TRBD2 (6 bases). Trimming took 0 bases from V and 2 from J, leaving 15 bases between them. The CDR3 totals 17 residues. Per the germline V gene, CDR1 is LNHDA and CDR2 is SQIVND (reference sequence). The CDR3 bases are TGTGCCAGTAGTATAGAAGGTGGTAGCGGAGTCACAGATACGCAGTATTTT. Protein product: CASSIEGGSGVTDTQYF.

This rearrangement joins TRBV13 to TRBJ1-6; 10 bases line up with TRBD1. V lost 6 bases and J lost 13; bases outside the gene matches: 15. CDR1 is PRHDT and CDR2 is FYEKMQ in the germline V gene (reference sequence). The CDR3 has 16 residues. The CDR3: CASRIRDRGLQNPLHF. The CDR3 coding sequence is TGTGCCAGCAGAATAAGGGACAGGGGCCTCCAAAATCCCCTCCACTTT.

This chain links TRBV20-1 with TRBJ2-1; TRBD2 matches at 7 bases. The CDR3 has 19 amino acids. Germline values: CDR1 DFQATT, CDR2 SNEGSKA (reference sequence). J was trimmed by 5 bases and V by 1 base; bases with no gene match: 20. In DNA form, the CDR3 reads TGCAGTGCTAGAGTGTGGGTCCGAGCGGGAAATGCGCGCGACAATGAGCAGTTCTTC. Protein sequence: CSARVWVRAGNARDNEQFF.

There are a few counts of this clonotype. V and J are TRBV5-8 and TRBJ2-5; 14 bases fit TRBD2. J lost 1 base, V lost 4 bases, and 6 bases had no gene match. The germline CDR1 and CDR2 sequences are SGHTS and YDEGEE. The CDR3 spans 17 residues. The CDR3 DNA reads TGTGCCAGCAGCGCCGGACTAGCGGGAGGCCTCCAAGAGACCCAGTACTTC. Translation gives CASSAGLAGGLQETQYF.

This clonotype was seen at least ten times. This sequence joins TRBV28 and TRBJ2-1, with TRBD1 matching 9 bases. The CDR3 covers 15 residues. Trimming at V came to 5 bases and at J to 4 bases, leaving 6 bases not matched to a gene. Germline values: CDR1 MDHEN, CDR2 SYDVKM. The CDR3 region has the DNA TGTGCCAGCAGTGGGACAGGGCCAGGATACAATGAGCAGTTCTTC. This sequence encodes CASSGTGPGYNEQFF.

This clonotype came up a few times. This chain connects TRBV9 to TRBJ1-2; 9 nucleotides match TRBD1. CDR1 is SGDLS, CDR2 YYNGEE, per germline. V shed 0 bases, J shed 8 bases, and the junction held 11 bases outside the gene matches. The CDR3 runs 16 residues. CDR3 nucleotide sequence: TGTGCCAGCAGCGTAGGGGTTGTACAGGGGGCTTGGGGCTACACCTTC. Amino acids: CASSVGVVQGAWGYTF.

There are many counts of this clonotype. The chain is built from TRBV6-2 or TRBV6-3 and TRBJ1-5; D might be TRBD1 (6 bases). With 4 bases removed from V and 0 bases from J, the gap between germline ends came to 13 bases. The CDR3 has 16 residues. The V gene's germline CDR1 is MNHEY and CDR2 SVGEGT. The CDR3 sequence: CASSSPPRGSNQPQHF. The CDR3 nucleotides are TGTGCCAGCAGTTCCCCTCCCAGGGGTAGCAATCAGCCCCAGCATTTT.

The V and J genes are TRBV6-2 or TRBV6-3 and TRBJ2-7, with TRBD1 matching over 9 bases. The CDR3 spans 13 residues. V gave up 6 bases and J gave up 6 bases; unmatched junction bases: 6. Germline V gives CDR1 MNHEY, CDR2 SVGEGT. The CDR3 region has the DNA TGTGCCAGCAGGGGACAGGGTAATGGCGAGCAGTACTTC. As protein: CASRGQGNGEQYF.

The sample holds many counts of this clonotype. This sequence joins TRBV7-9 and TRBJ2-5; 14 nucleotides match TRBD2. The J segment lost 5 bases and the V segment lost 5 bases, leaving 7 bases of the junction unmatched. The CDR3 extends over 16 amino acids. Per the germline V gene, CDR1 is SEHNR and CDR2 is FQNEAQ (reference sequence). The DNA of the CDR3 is TGTGCCAGCAGCCCGGGACTAGCGGGAGATCCGGAGACCCAGTACTTC. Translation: CASSPGLAGDPETQYF.

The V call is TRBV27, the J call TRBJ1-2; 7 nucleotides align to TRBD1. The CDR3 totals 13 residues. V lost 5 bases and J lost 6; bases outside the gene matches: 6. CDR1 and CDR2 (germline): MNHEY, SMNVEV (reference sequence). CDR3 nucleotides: TGTGCCAGCAGTCACAGGGGATTTGATGGCTACACCTTC. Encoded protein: CASSHRGFDGYTF.

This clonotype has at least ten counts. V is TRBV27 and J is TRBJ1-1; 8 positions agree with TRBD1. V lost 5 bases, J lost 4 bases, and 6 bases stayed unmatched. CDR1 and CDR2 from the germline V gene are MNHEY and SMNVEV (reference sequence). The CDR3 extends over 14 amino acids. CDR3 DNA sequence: TGTGCCAGCAGTGACAGGGGTGGGTTCACTGAAGCTTTCTTT. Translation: CASSDRGGFTEAFF.

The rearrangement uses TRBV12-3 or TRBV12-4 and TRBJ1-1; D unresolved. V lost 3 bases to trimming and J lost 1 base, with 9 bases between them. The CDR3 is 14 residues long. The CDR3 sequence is CASSFVMQNTEAFF. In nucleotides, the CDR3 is TGTGCCAGCAGTTTTGTAATGCAGAACACTGAAGCTTTCTTT.